The rows below give T cell receptor beta chains drawn from one sample of a study of PD-L1 blockade in urothelial cancer. Repertoires were generated with immunoSEQ multiplex PCR, while TCRdb's copy carries only in-frame clones and drops some. The sample holds about 56,000 clones, 85% seen once. The sample consisted of PBMCs, taken around atezolizumab (anti-PD-L1) treatment. All receptors derive from a man between 65 and 79 years old with urothelial cancer. Each CDR3 is given without its conserved first and last residue. The order of the fields is J gene, V gene, CDR3 protein.

TRBJ2-7 | TRBV15 | ATSGGLAARGYEQY
TRBJ2-7 | TRBV5-1 | ASSSDSGGGYEQY
TRBJ2-1 | TRBV11-2 | ASSLALAGNEQF
TRBJ1-5 | TRBV7-9 | ASSLSSDYSNQPQH
TRBJ2-1 | TRBV28 | ASSLASGRINEQF
TRBJ2-5 | TRBV19 | ASSTGNQETQY
TRBJ2-1 | TRBV7-3 | ASGHPGQGSRNEQF
TRBJ2-1 | TRBV7-8 | ASSFLAGAGNEQF
TRBJ1-6 | TRBV30 | AWMEVGNSPLH
TRBJ1-4 | TRBV30 | AWSRDGLGEKLF
TRBJ1-5 | TRBV19 | ASTGDDQPQH